The 5 T cell receptor beta chains listed next were all sequenced from one sample in a study of T cells after posttransplantation cyclophosphamide. The data were produced by immunoSEQ multiplex PCR, yet TCRdb's version contains in-frame clones alone and is incomplete. The table has around 2,000 clones, 70% to 75% seen once. Busulfan-fludarabine conditioning, marrow transplant, and cyclophosphamide on days +3 and +4 were administered. This specimen was PBMCs, taken 33 to 35 days after a stem cell transplant with posttransplant cyclophosphamide. These receptors were collected from a male patient in his fifties or sixties who received an allogeneic stem cell transplant from a related donor and was CMV-positive. The T cells may come from the graft donor.

The chain combines TRBV30 with TRBJ2-5; possible D gene TRBD2, 6 bases. The CDR3 has 13 residues. Trimming left V 0 bases short and J 10 bases short, with 15 bases between. Germline V gives CDR1 GTSNPN, CDR2 SVGIG (reference sequence). The CDR3 here is CAWSVILRGDQYF. The CDR3, as DNA: TGTGCCTGGAGTGTCATCCTGCGGGGTGACCAGTACTTC.

The V gene is TRBV4-1, the J gene TRBJ2-5, with D maybe TRBD2 (5 bases). The CDR3 covers 14 residues. V was trimmed by 5 bases and J by 3 bases, leaving 13 bases between them. Germline CDR1 reads MGHRA; CDR2 reads YSYEKL. CDR3 coding DNA: TGCGCCAGCAGCTTAGTGACGGGAAAAGAGACCCAGTACTTC. Protein product: CASSLVTGKETQYF.

This clone was seen a few times. The genes are TRBV7-8 and TRBJ2-5, with D perhaps matching TRBD2 (5 bases). The V end lost 5 bases, the J end lost 1 base, and 17 bases lay between the germline ends. The CDR3 sequence is 16 residues long. The germline gives CDR1 SGHVS, CDR2 FQNEAQ. CDR3 in amino acids: CASSQDSQGFQETQYF. The CDR3, as DNA: TGTGCCAGCAGCCAGGACTCACAAGGGTTCCAAGAGACCCAGTACTTC.

V is TRBV4-1 and J is TRBJ1-4; D call uncertain. Deletions cut 0 bases from V and 5 bases from J, with 16 bases between. Germline V CDR1 and CDR2: MGHRA, YSYEKL. The CDR3 is made up of 17 amino acids. The CDR3 loop reads CASSQDLATQRNEKLFF. Here the CDR3 DNA reads TGCGCCAGCAGCCAAGATTTGGCGACACAACGGAATGAAAAACTGTTTTTT.

The V gene is TRBV6-6, the J gene TRBJ1-1, with a possible D match to TRBD1 (6 bases). CDR1 MNHNY and CDR2 SVGAGI come from the germline V gene (reference sequence). CDR3 length: 15 residues. Deletions cut 0 bases from V and 4 bases from J, with 12 bases between. CDR3 loop: CASSYSGGASTEAFF. DNA of the CDR3: TGTGCCAGCAGTTACTCCGGGGGGGCGTCCACTGAAGCTTTCTTT.